A single sample is the source of the 17 T cell receptor beta chains below, sequenced in a study of shared clonotypes between healthy human individuals (dated by TCRdb to 2020 to 2022). The method behind the library was the immunoSEQ multiplex PCR assay. Entries here come from immuneACCESS through TCRdb and include only in-frame sequences with V and J called. Some clones fail to appear in such tables; in the studies checked, an unresolved V gene covers under half of the shortfall, and the cause of the remainder is unknown. This sample has some 630,000 clones in its table, and around 96% of those were observed once. Roughly 0.1% of the sample lies in the top ten. CD8 naive samples were obtained by positive selection for CCR7 among CD45RO-negative cells, yielding a CD45RA+CCR7+ population from which TemRA cells were excluded. Sequences were obtained from naive CD8+ T cells sorted from blood. Interpreted using the paper, the cell subset or site label stands for: CD45RA+CCR7+. Receptors originate from a woman aged 25 to 45 in good health.

In this sample, this clone turned up a few times. The chain employs TRBV5-4 and TRBJ2-2; no reliable D call. V was shortened by 2 bases and J by 2 bases, with 4 bases between the two germline ends. Germline V gene data show CDR1 as SGHNT and CDR2 as YYREEE (reference sequence). CDR3 size: 13 residues. The chain's CDR3 is CASSLLNTGELFF. The CDR3 coding sequence is TGTGCCAGCAGCTTACTCAACACCGGGGAGCTGTTTTTT.

A note on this clone: Its ends do not fully match the called genes, so a read error is possible. This sequence joins TRBV28 and TRBJ2-1; a weak D match, TRBD1 (6 bases). This CDR3 has 11 residues. Germline values: CDR1 MDHEN, CDR2 SYDVKM. This chain's CDR3 is CASSPGASWLF. The CDR3 DNA reads TGTGCCAGCAGTCCAGGGGCTAGCTGGCTCTTC.

The V and J genes are TRBV11-2 and TRBJ1-2; D is uncertain. Germline V CDR1 and CDR2: SGHAT, FQNNGV. The V gene lost 1 base and the J gene lost 5 bases, with 20 bases spanning the gap. This CDR3 region has 17 residues. Here the CDR3 reads CASSLAPDPLVRYGYTF. The CDR3 DNA reads TGTGCCAGCAGCTTAGCTCCAGACCCGCTGGTACGGTATGGCTACACCTTC.

The V gene is TRBV5-8, the J gene TRBJ2-7, with a tentative D call TRBD2 (6 bases). Trimming pared 4 bases from V and 3 bases from J, leaving 8 bases between. CDR1 is SGHTS, CDR2 YDEGEE, per germline. CDR3 length: 12 residues. The CDR3 nucleotides read TGTGCCAGCAGCCCGGAGGGCTACGAGCAGTACTTC. Its translation is CASSPEGYEQYF. Using reference TRBV5-8 and TRBJ2-7 for the parts outside the CDR3, the full variable domain is EAGVTQSPTHLIKTRGQQATLRCSPISGHTSVYWYQQALGLGLQFLLWYDEGEERNRGNFPPRFSGRQFPNYSSELNVNALELEDSALYLCASSPEGYEQYFGPGTRLTVT.

The rearrangement uses TRBV30 and TRBJ2-7; D gene ambiguous. The germline CDR1 and CDR2 sequences are GTSNPN and SVGIG (reference sequence). This CDR3 spans 12 amino acids. Written as DNA, the CDR3 is TGTGGGATCAGCGACTCCCACTACGAGCAGTACTTC. It encodes CGISDSHYEQYF.

The CDR3 DNA sequence: TGTGCCAGCAGCGACCTCAGAGACAGGGGCGTCTACGAGCAGTACTTC. It encodes CASSDLRDRGVYEQYF. This chain uses TRBV5-5 with TRBJ2-7, with TRBD1 identical over 8 bases. The CDR3 spans 16 residues. Trimming took 4 bases from V and 3 from J; bases not matched to a gene: 12. Germline CDR1 is SGHKS and CDR2 is YYEKEE (reference sequence).

This chain joins TRBV25-1 and TRBJ2-3; 9 positions agree with TRBD2. This CDR3 is built from 16 residues. From germline, CDR1 is MGHDK and CDR2 SYGVNS. The V gene end was trimmed by 1 base and the J gene end by 4 bases; junction bases not matched to a gene: 6. Here the CDR3 DNA reads TGTGCCAGCAGTGAATTTTTAGCGGGGGACGCAGATACGCAGTATTTT. As protein: CASSEFLAGDADTQYF.

The chain joins TRBV4-1 to TRBJ2-5; tentative D call: TRBD1 (5 bases). The CDR3 contains 18 residues. V lost 1 base and J lost 1, with 19 bases in between. Germline V lookup: CDR1 MGHRA, CDR2 YSYEKL. Here the CDR3 reads CASSQGSRVVVGQETQYF. As DNA, the CDR3 is TGCGCCAGCAGCCAAGGTTCCAGGGTAGTGGTAGGCCAAGAGACCCAGTACTTC.

CDR3 protein: CASSHHGDHSYEQYF. In DNA, the CDR3 is TGCGCCAGCAGCCACCACGGGGACCACTCCTACGAGCAGTACTTC. V usage is TRBV5-1 and J usage is TRBJ2-7; D tentatively fits TRBD1 or TRBD2 (5 bases each). The CDR3 length is 15 residues. Germline V gene data show CDR1 as SGHRS and CDR2 as YFSETQ. The V gene lost 4 bases and the J gene lost 0 bases, with 14 bases spanning the gap.

The CDR3 DNA reads TGTGCCAGCAGTGAGGGACTCTCGTTGAACACTGAAGCTTTCTTT. As protein: CASSEGLSLNTEAFF. J is TRBJ1-1 and V is TRBV25-1; tentative D call: TRBD1 (5 bases). Between the trimmed V and J ends, which lost 3 bases and 0 bases, there was a span of 11 bases. Germline V gives CDR1 MGHDK, CDR2 SYGVNS. This CDR3 comprises 15 residues.

The chain links TRBV4-1 to TRBJ1-1; 9 bases map to TRBD1. The V gene end was trimmed by 7 bases and the J gene end by 2 bases; junction bases not matched to a gene: 5. Germline-derived CDR1 and CDR2 are MGHRA and YSYEKL. This CDR3 is 14 amino acids long. CDR3 residues: CASKWGQGNTEAFF. For the CDR3, the DNA is TGCGCCAGCAAATGGGGACAGGGAAACACTGAAGCTTTCTTT.

Here the CDR3 DNA reads TGTGCCTGGAATGTAACTAGCGGGCCACCCTACGAGCAGTACTTC. As protein: CAWNVTSGPPYEQYF. The chain links TRBV30 to TRBJ2-7; 9 bases fit TRBD2. Germline V lookup: CDR1 GTSNPN, CDR2 SVGIG (reference sequence). CDR3 length equals 15 residues. The V gene end was trimmed by 4 bases and the J gene end by 2 bases; junction bases not matched to a gene: 9.

The V call is TRBV10-2, the J call TRBJ1-5; D is possibly TRBD1 (6 bases). The CDR3 runs to 15 residues. V was trimmed by 0 bases and J by 5 bases, leaving 11 bases between them. Germline CDR1 and CDR2: WSHSY and SAAADI. CDR3 protein: CASSESGGTYQPQHF. CDR3 bases: TGCGCCAGCAGTGAGTCTGGGGGCACGTATCAGCCCCAGCATTTT.

This rearrangement joins TRBV5-4 to TRBJ2-7, with TRBD2 as a possible D gene (5 bases). CDR1 SGHNT and CDR2 YYREEE come from the germline V gene (reference sequence). This CDR3 has 14 residues. Trimming cost V 1 base and J 2 bases, with 10 bases left between them. The chain's CDR3 is CASSLSGTPYEQYF. CDR3 nucleotides: TGTGCCAGCAGCTTGAGCGGAACCCCCTACGAGCAGTACTTC.

CDR3 region: CASSVNRPDTQYF. The CDR3 coding sequence is TGTGCCAGCAGCGTCAACCGACCAGATACGCAGTATTTT. The genes are TRBV14 and TRBJ2-3; D not resolved. V lost 5 bases and J 4 bases, leaving 10 bases between the germline ends. The CDR3 spans 13 residues. Germline loops: CDR1 SGHDN, CDR2 FVKESK.

V is TRBV14 and J is TRBJ2-5, with D unclear. The better agreement between TRBJ2-7 and the DNA end casts doubt on the J call. Germline loops: CDR1 SGHDN, CDR2 FVKESK. The CDR3 loop spans 16 amino acids. This CDR3 is CASSQLFGGMNYEQYF. CDR3 bases: TGTGCCAGCAGCCAACTTTTCGGCGGTATGAACTACGAGCAGTACTTC.

This chain joins TRBV6-1 and TRBJ2-1; 8 positions match TRBD1. The CDR3 spans 16 residues. Germline values: CDR1 MNHNS, CDR2 SASEGT. Losses at the gene ends were 4 bases for V and 9 bases for J; bases not matched to a gene: 14. CDR3 sequence (DNA): TGTGCCAGCAGTGGTAGCCCAGGGGGCGAGGCTCGTGAGCAGTTCTTC. It specifies CASSGSPGGEAREQFF.